A single sample is the source of the 21 T cell receptor beta chains below, sequenced in a study of cytomegalovirus exposure and HLA in healthy donors. The PCR was carried out with 60 Vbeta primers and 13 Jbeta primers. This table comes from immunoSEQ multiplex PCR, and its TCRdb copy is limited to in-frame clones, with some not included. This table has around 160,000 clones, around 86% appearing once. Sequenced: PBMCs. These TCRs come from a man in his fifties in good health and CMV-seropositive.

The chain's CDR3 is CASSERDGGTDTQYF. Here the CDR3 DNA reads TGTGCCAGCAGTGAGCGGGATGGGGGCACAGATACGCAGTATTTT. The chain has TRBV27 and TRBJ2-3, with 7 bases matching TRBD2. V lost 5 bases and J lost 1; bases outside the gene matches: 6. Germline CDR1 MNHEY, CDR2 SMNVEV (reference sequence). CDR3 length equals 15 residues.

CDR3 DNA: TGTGCCAGCAGTTTAAGTGGGGGACAGGGGTACGAGCAGTACTTC. This gives the protein CASSLSGGQGYEQYF. The V and J genes are TRBV28 and TRBJ2-7, with 10 bases lining up with TRBD1. Germline CDR1 and CDR2: MDHEN and SYDVKM. The V and J ends lost 2 bases and 4 bases, in that order; junction bases with no gene match: 5. CDR3 length: 15 residues.

CDR3 sequence: CASSLWGVYNEQFF. DNA of the CDR3: TGCGCCAGCAGCTTGTGGGGAGTCTACAATGAGCAGTTCTTC. The chain employs TRBV5-1 and TRBJ2-1, with D possibly matching TRBD2 (5 bases). The CDR3 covers 14 residues. Trimming shortened V by 1 base and J by 3 bases, and 8 bases separated the two germline ends. The germline CDR1 and CDR2 sequences are SGHRS and YFSETQ.

The V call is TRBV9, the J call TRBJ2-7; 7 bases are a match to TRBD2. CDR1 SGDLS and CDR2 YYNGEE come from the germline V gene. J lost 2 bases, V lost 3 bases, and 5 bases had no gene match. The CDR3 length is 14 residues. The CDR3 protein is CASSAGEGAYEQYF. CDR3 DNA: TGTGCCAGCAGCGCGGGGGAGGGAGCCTACGAGCAGTACTTC.

This clone was found a few times. The V and J genes are TRBV19 and TRBJ2-7, with 12 bases aligning to TRBD2. The CDR3 has 16 residues. Germline V gene lookup returns CDR1 LNHDA and CDR2 SQIVND (reference sequence). V trimming: 6 bases; J trimming: 0 bases; junction bases outside the gene matches: 6. The CDR3 coding sequence is TGTGCCAGTAGCCAGACTAGCGGGGGCCCCTCCTACGAGCAGTACTTC. Amino acid sequence: CASSQTSGGPSYEQYF.

The chain carries TRBV7-9 and TRBJ1-5; 8 nucleotides agree with TRBD1. Germline CDR1 SEHNR, CDR2 FQNEAQ (reference sequence). CDR3 length equals 16 residues. J gave up 2 bases and V 1 base, and 4 bases lay outside the gene matches. DNA for the CDR3: TGTGCCAGCAGCTTAGGGACAGGGTCCGGCAATCAGCCCCAGCATTTT. Translation: CASSLGTGSGNQPQHF.

This chain uses TRBV11-2 with TRBJ2-2, with D possibly being TRBD1 (5 bases). Trimming stripped 0 bases from V and 5 bases from J, with 16 bases between. CDR1 and CDR2 (germline): SGHAT, FQNNGV. CDR3 size: 17 residues. The chain's CDR3 is CASSLDTDMVRTGELFF. In DNA, the CDR3 is TGTGCCAGCAGCTTAGACACGGACATGGTTCGAACCGGGGAGCTGTTTTTT.

This chain uses TRBV6-5 with TRBJ2-1; TRBD2 matches 8 bases. This CDR3 has 14 amino acids. V gave up 7 bases and J gave up 4 bases; unmatched junction bases: 6. Germline CDR1 reads MNHEY; CDR2 reads SVGAGI. CDR3 nucleotides: TGTGCCAGCACCAGGGGACTAGAATACAATGAGCAGTTCTTC. Protein: CASTRGLEYNEQFF.

The CDR3 sequence is CALRADSSYNEQFF. CDR3 nucleotide sequence: TGTGCCCTTAGGGCGGACAGCTCCTACAATGAGCAGTTCTTC. This chain links TRBV30 with TRBJ2-1; tentative D call: TRBD1 (6 bases). This CDR3 spans 14 amino acids. V lost 8 bases and J lost 0, with 14 bases in between. Germline CDR1 GTSNPN, CDR2 SVGIG (reference sequence).

The chain joins TRBV4-1 to TRBJ2-1, with 7 bases matching TRBD2. Per germline, CDR1 MGHRA and CDR2 YSYEKL. V was clipped by 4 bases and J by 1 base; unmatched bases: 7. The CDR3 is made up of 16 amino acids. For the CDR3, the DNA is TGCGCCAGCAGCCTCCGTTCTAGCGGTTCCTACAATGAGCAGTTCTTC. This gives the protein CASSLRSSGSYNEQFF.

V is TRBV18 and J is TRBJ2-1, with TRBD1 matching over 7 bases. The germline gives CDR1 KGHSH, CDR2 LQKENI. V was pared by 3 bases and J by 5 bases, with 7 bases of the junction left unmatched. This CDR3 is built from 15 residues. CDR3 protein: CASSPGQVGNNEQFF. Written as DNA, the CDR3 is TGTGCCAGCTCACCCGGACAGGTAGGCAACAATGAGCAGTTCTTC.

This chain joins TRBV25-1 and TRBJ2-7; 7 bases fit TRBD2. The CDR3 extends over 13 amino acids. V lost 7 bases and J lost 6; bases outside the gene matches: 9. CDR1 and CDR2 from the germline V gene are MGHDK and SYGVNS. The CDR3 region is CASIGLVPAEQYF. The CDR3 nucleotides read TGTGCCAGCATAGGACTAGTGCCTGCCGAGCAGTACTTC.

The chain carries TRBV5-1 and TRBJ2-3, with TRBD2 matching over 10 bases. J was trimmed by 0 bases and V by 4 bases; bases with no gene match: 5. Germline assignment: CDR1 SGHRS and CDR2 YFSETQ. The CDR3 sequence is 16 residues long. CDR3 residues: CASSAGLAASTDTQYF. The DNA of the CDR3 is TGCGCCAGCAGCGCCGGACTAGCGGCAAGCACAGATACGCAGTATTTT.

J is TRBJ2-5 and V is TRBV18, with TRBD1 as a possible D gene (5 bases). The V and J ends lost 5 bases and 4 bases respectively, with 14 bases between them. Germline V gives CDR1 KGHSH, CDR2 LQKENI. The length of the CDR3 is 14 residues. CDR3 coding DNA: TGTGCCAGCTCATCAACAGGAGATCGAGAGACCCAGTACTTC. Translating it yields CASSSTGDRETQYF.

This chain uses TRBV7-3 with TRBJ2-7; 7 nucleotides agree with TRBD2. Looked up from germline, CDR1 is SGHTA and CDR2 is FQGTGA. The CDR3 is made up of 14 amino acids. The J segment lost 5 bases and the V segment lost 5 bases, leaving 9 bases of the junction unmatched. As DNA, the CDR3 is TGTGCCAGCAGCGCGTCCGGGACTATCAACGAGCAGTACTTC. It encodes CASSASGTINEQYF. Together with reference TRBV7-3 and TRBJ2-7, the CDR3 gives the full variable domain: GAGVSQTPSNKVTEKGKYVELRCDPISGHTALYWYRQSLGQGPEFLIYFQGTGAADDSGLPNDRFFAVRPEGSVSTLKIQRTERGDSAVYLCASSASGTINEQYFGPGTRLTVT.

This rearrangement joins TRBV5-6 to TRBJ1-1; a weak D match, TRBD1 (6 bases). V lost 4 bases and J 7 bases, leaving 11 bases between the germline ends. Germline CDR1 is SGHDT and CDR2 is YYEEEE. CDR3 length: 12 residues. The chain's CDR3 is CASSPGQLEAFF. The CDR3 DNA is TGTGCCAGCAGCCCTGGACAGCTTGAAGCTTTCTTT. The full variable domain, in which reference TRBV5-6 and TRBJ1-1 provide the parts outside the CDR3, is DAGVTQSPTHLIKTRGQQVTLRCSPKSGHDTVSWYQQALGQGPQFIFQYYEEEERQRGNFPDRFSGHQFPNYSSELNVNALLLGDSALYLCASSPGQLEAFFGQGTRLTVV.

V usage is TRBV9 and J usage is TRBJ2-7; D is perhaps TRBD2 (5 bases). The V end was cut by 0 bases, the J end by 3 bases, with 13 bases between. The CDR3 runs to 15 residues. Looked up from germline, CDR1 is SGDLS and CDR2 is YYNGEE. The CDR3 region has the DNA TGTGCCAGCAGCGTAGGAATCCACGAGGGCTACGAGCAGTACTTC. Translating it yields CASSVGIHEGYEQYF.

CDR3 region: CASSYPGTGGEKLFF. CDR3 DNA: TGTGCCAGCAGTTACCCCGGGACAGGGGGCGAAAAACTGTTTTTT. The chain carries TRBV25-1 and TRBJ1-4, with 12 nucleotides matching TRBD1. There are 15 residues in the CDR3. Trimming at V came to 5 bases and at J to 8 bases, leaving 6 bases not matched to a gene. CDR1 is MGHDK, CDR2 SYGVNS, per germline. Based on the CDR3 plus reference TRBV25-1 and TRBJ1-4, the full variable domain is EADIYQTPRYLVIGTGKKITLECSQTMGHDKMYWYQQDPGMELHLIHYSYGVNSTEKGDLSSESTVSRIRTEHFPLTLESARPSHTSQYLCASSYPGTGGEKLFFGSGTQLSVL.

This chain uses TRBV9 with TRBJ2-2; weak D call: TRBD1 (5 bases). Germline V gives CDR1 SGDLS, CDR2 YYNGEE. The CDR3 covers 15 residues. V was clipped by 0 bases and J by 5 bases, with 11 bases between them. This CDR3 reads CASSVVPHRTGELFF. CDR3 in DNA: TGTGCCAGCAGCGTAGTGCCGCACAGGACCGGGGAGCTGTTTTTT.

Comments on this clone: The junction departs from the called germline gene at one end, perhaps through a read error. The chain links TRBV4-1 to TRBJ2-7; D is ambiguous. The CDR3 has 12 amino acids. Per the germline V gene, CDR1 is MGHRA and CDR2 is YSYEKL. CDR3: CASGQDSYEQYF. CDR3 in DNA: TGCGCCAGCGGCCAAGATAGTTACGAGCAGTACTTC.

The chain joins TRBV4-1 to TRBJ1-2, with unresolved D. Per germline, CDR1 MGHRA and CDR2 YSYEKL. V was trimmed by 1 base and J by 3 bases, leaving 15 bases between them. The CDR3 sequence is 16 residues long. The CDR3: CASSQAGGGIDYGYTF. The DNA for the CDR3 is TGCGCCAGCAGCCAAGCGGGCGGAGGGATCGACTATGGCTACACCTTC.